Shown below are 5 T cell receptor beta chains from a single sample sequenced in a study of tumor-infiltrating lymphocytes in localized non-small cell lung cancer. Only in-frame clones appear in the TCRdb table, and some are missing; sequencing was by immunoSEQ multiplex PCR. The repertoire holds some 6,700 clones, with just under 75% as singletons. Input material: lung tumor tissue. The source is a human donor with non-small cell lung cancer.

This chain connects TRBV9 to TRBJ1-2; D not resolved. Trimming shortened V by 0 bases and J by 2 bases, and 11 bases separated the two germline ends. Germline CDR1 and CDR2: SGDLS and YYNGEE. The CDR3 runs 15 residues. CDR3 region: CASSVEAGQNYGYTF. DNA for the CDR3: TGTGCCAGCAGCGTAGAGGCAGGTCAAAACTATGGCTACACCTTC. The whole variable domain, remainder taken from reference TRBV9 and TRBJ1-2, is DSGVTQTPKHLITATGQRVTLRCSPRSGDLSVYWYQQSLDQGLQFLIQYYNGEERAKGNILERFSAQQFPDLHSELNLSSLELGDSALYFCASSVEAGQNYGYTFGSGTRLTVV.

This clone was found a few times. The CDR3 region has the DNA TGCGCCAGCAGCTCGGGCTTTTCACCGGGACTAGCCGGCGATACGCAGTATTTT. This codes for CASSSGFSPGLAGDTQYF. This chain joins TRBV5-1 and TRBJ2-3; 9 bases align to TRBD2. The germline V gene encodes CDR1 SGHRS and CDR2 YFSETQ. Germline trimming cut 3 bases from V and 6 bases from J; bases unmatched to any gene: 17. The length of the CDR3 is 18 residues.

This clone is classed as medium-sized (0.01 to 0.1%). The V call is TRBV5-1, the J call TRBJ2-7; 10 bases fit TRBD2. The V segment lost 6 bases and the J segment 5 bases; nucleotides outside the gene matches: 11. Germline loops: CDR1 SGHRS, CDR2 YFSETQ. The CDR3 is made up of 15 amino acids. CDR3 sequence (DNA): TGCGCCAGCACCTGGGGTGGGACTAGCGAAGACGAGCAGTACTTC. It is translated as CASTWGGTSEDEQYF.

The chain is built from TRBV27 and TRBJ2-2, with 8 nucleotides matching TRBD1. Trimming cost V 5 bases and J 7 bases; bases outside gene matches: 12. The CDR3 runs to 16 residues. From germline, CDR1 is MNHEY and CDR2 SMNVEV (reference sequence). CDR3 nucleotide sequence: TGTGCCAGCAGTATCACCGGACAGGGTAGTGGCGGGGAGCTGTTTTTT. It encodes CASSITGQGSGGELFF.

This chain uses TRBV30 with TRBJ1-4; possible D gene TRBD1, 6 bases. V shed 2 bases and J shed 8 bases, with 18 bases lying between them. Germline CDR1 and CDR2: GTSNPN and SVGIG (reference sequence). The CDR3 length is 15 residues. CDR3 in DNA: TGTGCCTGGAGTTCCACCGGGACATCGCGCGAAAAACTGTTTTTT. This sequence encodes CAWSSTGTSREKLFF. The complete variable domain, with remaining parts taken from reference TRBV30 and TRBJ1-4, reads SQTIHQWPATLVQPVGSPLSLECTVEGTSNPNLYWYRQAAGRGLQLLFYSVGIGQISSEVPQNLSASRPQDRQFILSSKKLLLSDSGFYLCAWSSTGTSREKLFFGSGTQLSVL.